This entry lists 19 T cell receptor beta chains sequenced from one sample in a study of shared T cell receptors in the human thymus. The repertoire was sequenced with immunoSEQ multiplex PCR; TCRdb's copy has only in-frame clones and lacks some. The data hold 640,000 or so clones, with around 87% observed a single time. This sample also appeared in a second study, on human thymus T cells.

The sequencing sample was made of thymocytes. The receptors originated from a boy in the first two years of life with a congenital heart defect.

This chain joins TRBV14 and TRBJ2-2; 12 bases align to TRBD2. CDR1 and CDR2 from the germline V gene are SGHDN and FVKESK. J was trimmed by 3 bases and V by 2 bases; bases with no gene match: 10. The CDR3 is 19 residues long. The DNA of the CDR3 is TGTGCCAGCAGCCAAAGATCGGCTAGCGGGGGGGCCCACACCGGGGAGCTGTTTTTT. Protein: CASSQRSASGGAHTGELFF.

The CDR3 loop is CASTRSYNLSGANVLTF. CDR3 DNA sequence: TGTGCCAGTACGAGGTCCTACAACCTCTCTGGGGCCAACGTCCTGACTTTC. The chain uses TRBV19 and TRBJ2-6; D unclear. The CDR3 runs to 17 residues. Germline V CDR1 and CDR2: LNHDA, SQIVND (reference sequence). Trimming stripped 7 bases from V and 0 bases from J, with 16 bases between.

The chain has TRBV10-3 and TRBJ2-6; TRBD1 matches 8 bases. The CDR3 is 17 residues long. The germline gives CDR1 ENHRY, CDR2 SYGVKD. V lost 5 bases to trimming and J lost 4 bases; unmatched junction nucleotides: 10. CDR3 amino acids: CAISLSGTGEGANVLTF. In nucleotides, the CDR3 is TGTGCCATCAGTCTGTCCGGGACAGGAGAAGGGGCCAACGTCCTGACTTTC.

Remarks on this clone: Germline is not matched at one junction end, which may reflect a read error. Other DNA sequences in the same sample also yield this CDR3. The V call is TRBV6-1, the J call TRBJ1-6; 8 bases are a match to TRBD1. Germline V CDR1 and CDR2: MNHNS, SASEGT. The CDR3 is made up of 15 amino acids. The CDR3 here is CASSIRTGTNSPLHF. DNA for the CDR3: TGTGCCAGCAGCATCAGGACAGGGACTAATTCCCCCCTCCACTTT.

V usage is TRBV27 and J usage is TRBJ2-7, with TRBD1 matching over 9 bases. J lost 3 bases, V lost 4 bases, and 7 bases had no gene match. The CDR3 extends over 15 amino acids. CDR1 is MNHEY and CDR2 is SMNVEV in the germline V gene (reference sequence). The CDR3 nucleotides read TGTGCCAGCAGTTCCGCGGGACAGGGAATCTACGAGCAGTACTTC. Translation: CASSSAGQGIYEQYF.

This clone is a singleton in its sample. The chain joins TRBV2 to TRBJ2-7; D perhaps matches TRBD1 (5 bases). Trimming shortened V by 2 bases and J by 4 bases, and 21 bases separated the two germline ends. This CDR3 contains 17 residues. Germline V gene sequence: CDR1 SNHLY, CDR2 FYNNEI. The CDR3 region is CASSEMLPRASKYEQYF. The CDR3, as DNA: TGTGCCAGCAGTGAAATGCTCCCCAGGGCCTCCAAGTACGAGCAGTACTTC.

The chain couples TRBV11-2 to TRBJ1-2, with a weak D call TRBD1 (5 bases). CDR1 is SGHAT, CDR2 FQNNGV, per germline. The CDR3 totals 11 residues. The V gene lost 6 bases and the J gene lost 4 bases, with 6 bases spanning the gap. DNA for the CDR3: TGTGCCAGCAGTCAGGGCTATGGCTACACCTTC. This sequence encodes CASSQGYGYTF.

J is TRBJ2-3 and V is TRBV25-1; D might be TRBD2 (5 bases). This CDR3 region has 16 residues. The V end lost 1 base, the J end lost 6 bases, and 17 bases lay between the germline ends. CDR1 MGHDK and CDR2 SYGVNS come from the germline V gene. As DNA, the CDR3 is TGTGCCAGCAGTGAATCGGAGGACGGAGGCAGGGATACGCAGTATTTT. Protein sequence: CASSESEDGGRDTQYF.

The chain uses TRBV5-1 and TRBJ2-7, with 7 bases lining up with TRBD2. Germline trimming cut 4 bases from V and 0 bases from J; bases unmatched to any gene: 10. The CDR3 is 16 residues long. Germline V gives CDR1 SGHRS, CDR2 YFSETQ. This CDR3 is CASSGTGGGPSYEQYF. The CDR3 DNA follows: TGCGCCAGCAGCGGCACCGGGGGAGGGCCCTCCTACGAGCAGTACTTC.

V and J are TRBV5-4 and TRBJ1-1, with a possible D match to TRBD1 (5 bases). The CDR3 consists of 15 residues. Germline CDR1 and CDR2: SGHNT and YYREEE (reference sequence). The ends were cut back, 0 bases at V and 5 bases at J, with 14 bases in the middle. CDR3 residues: CASSLVRGTGTEAFF. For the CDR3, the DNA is TGTGCCAGCAGCTTGGTGCGGGGGACGGGGACTGAAGCTTTCTTT.

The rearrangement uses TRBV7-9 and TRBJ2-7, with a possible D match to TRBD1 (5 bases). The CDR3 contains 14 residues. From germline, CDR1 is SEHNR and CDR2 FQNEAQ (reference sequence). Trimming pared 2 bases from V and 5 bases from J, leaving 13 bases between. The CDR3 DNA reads TGTGCCAGCAGCTTAAGGCAGGGAAACGACGAGCAGTACTTC. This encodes CASSLRQGNDEQYF.

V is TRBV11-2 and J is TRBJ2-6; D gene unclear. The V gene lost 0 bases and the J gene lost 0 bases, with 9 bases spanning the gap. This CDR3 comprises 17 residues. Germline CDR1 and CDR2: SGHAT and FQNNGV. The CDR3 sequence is CASSLDLQDSGANVLTF. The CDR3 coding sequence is TGTGCCAGCAGCTTAGATTTGCAGGACTCTGGGGCCAACGTCCTGACTTTC. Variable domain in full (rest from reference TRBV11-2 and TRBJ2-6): EAGVAQSPRYKIIEKRQSVAFWCNPISGHATLYWYQQILGQGPKLLIQFQNNGVVDDSQLPKDRFSAERLKGVDSTLKIQPAKLEDSAVYLCASSLDLQDSGANVLTFGAGSRLTVL.

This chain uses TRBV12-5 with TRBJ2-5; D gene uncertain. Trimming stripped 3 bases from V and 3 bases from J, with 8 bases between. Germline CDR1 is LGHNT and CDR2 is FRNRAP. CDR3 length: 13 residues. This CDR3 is CASGLSTEETQYF. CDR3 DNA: TGTGCTAGTGGTTTAAGCACAGAAGAGACCCAGTACTTC.

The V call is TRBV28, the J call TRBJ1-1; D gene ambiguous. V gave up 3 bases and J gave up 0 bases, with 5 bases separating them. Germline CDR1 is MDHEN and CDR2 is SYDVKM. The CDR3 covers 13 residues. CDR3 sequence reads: CASSFNLNTEAFF. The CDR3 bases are TGTGCCAGCAGTTTTAACTTGAACACTGAAGCTTTCTTT.

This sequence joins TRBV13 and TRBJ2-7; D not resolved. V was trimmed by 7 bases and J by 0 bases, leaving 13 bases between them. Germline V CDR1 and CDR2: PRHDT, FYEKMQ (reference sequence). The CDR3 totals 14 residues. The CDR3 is CASTWANSSYEQYF. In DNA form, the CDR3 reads TGTGCCAGCACCTGGGCTAACAGCTCCTACGAGCAGTACTTC. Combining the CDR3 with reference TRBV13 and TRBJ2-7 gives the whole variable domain AAGVIQSPRHLIKEKRETATLKCYPIPRHDTVYWYQQGPGQDPQFLISFYEKMQSDKGSIPDRFSAQQFSDYHSELNMSSLELGDSALYFCASTWANSSYEQYFGPGTRLTVT.

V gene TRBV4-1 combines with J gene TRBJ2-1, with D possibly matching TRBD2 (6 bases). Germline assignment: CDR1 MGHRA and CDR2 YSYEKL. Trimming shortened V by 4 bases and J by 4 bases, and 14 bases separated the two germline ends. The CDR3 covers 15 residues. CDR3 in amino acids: CASSPPWGGYNEQFF. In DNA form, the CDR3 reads TGCGCCAGCAGCCCCCCGTGGGGAGGATACAATGAGCAGTTCTTC.

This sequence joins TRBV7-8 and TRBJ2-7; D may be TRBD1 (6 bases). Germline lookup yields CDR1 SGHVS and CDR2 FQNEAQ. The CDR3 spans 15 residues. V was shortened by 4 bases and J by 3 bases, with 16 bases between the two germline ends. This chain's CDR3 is CASSSNPGQIYEQYF. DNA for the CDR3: TGTGCCAGCAGCTCCAACCCTGGACAGATCTACGAGCAGTACTTC.

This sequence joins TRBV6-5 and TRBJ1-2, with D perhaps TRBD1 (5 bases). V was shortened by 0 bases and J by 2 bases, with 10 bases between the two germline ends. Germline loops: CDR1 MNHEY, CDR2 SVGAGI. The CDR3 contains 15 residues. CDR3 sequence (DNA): TGTGCCAGCAGTTACTCGTTGGAGGGGAACTATGGCTACACCTTC. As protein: CASSYSLEGNYGYTF.

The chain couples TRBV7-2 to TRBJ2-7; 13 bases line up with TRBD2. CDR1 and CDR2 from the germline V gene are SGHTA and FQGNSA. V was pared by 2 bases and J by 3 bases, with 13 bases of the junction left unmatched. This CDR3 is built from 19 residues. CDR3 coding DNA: TGTGCCAGCAGCTTATGTAGTTTCGGACTAGCGGGAGTCCACTACGAGCAGTACTTC. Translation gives CASSLCSFGLAGVHYEQYF.